This TCR beta chain was recorded in a study of blood T cell repertoires in COVID-19. Across the whole study: Whether acute or convalescent, the COVID-19 samples came from the United States, Italy and Spain. Sources were T cells, B-cell-depleted T cells, or PBMCs; the material itself was cDNA or gDNA.

The V end lost 4 bases, the J end lost 1 base, and 16 bases lay between the germline ends. Germline-derived CDR1 and CDR2 are SEHNR and FQNEAQ (reference sequence). The CDR3 is made up of 16 amino acids. The repertoire was sequenced with immunoSEQ multiplex PCR; TCRdb's copy has only in-frame clones and lacks some. Among around 300,000 clones listed, about 90% were seen once. The sequencing sample was made of peripheral blood. The clonotype originates from a woman aged 25-40 years with COVID-19, enrolled during active disease. The genes are TRBV7-9 and TRBJ2-5; tentative D call: TRBD2 (5 bases). CDR3 DNA sequence: TGTGCCAGCAGCTCTGTGTCGGGATCCTCCCAAGAGACCCAGTACTTC. This sequence encodes CASSSVSGSSQETQYF.